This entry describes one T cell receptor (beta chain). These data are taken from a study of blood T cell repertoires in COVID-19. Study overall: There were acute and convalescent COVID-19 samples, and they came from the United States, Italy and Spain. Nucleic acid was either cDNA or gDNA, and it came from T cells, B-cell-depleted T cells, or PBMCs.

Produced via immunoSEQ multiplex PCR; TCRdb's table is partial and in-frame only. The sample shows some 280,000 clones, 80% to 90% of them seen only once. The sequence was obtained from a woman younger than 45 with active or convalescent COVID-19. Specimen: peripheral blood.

In DNA form, the CDR3 reads TGTGCCAGTAGCGGGACAGGGGGAAATGAGCAGTTCTTC. It yields the protein CASSGTGGNEQFF. The rearrangement joins TRBV19 to TRBJ2-1; 11 bases are a match to TRBD1. CDR1 is LNHDA and CDR2 is SQIVND in the germline V gene (reference sequence). The junction had 2 bases not matched to a gene; V was cut back by 6 bases and J by 7 bases. CDR3 length: 13 amino acids.